This T cell receptor beta chain was documented in a study of blood T cell repertoires in COVID-19. Study information: Italy, Spain and the United States were the sources of the convalescent and acute COVID-19 samples. In each case, the material was cDNA or gDNA derived from T cells, B-cell-depleted T cells, or PBMCs.

Original processing notes: Amplification from reference gene primers served as the basis for estimated nucleated cell counts. Profiling relied on immunoSEQ multiplex PCR, and the TCRdb table lists in-frame clones only, not all of them. D and trimming were read from the DNA, whereas the V and J calls and clone size are those reported in that table. The sample lists 75,000 to 90,000 clones; 75% to 90% were seen once. With 0 bases clipped from V and 2 bases from J, the junction kept 2 bases outside the gene matches. CDR1 GTSNPN and CDR2 SVGIG come from the germline V gene (reference sequence). CDR3 length equals 14 residues.

The TCR originated in a human donor in a cohort sampled during active COVID-19. V usage is TRBV30 and J usage is TRBJ2-3, with 7 bases matching TRBD2. Input material: peripheral blood. The CDR3 here is CAWSVGGTTDTQYF. The CDR3, as DNA: TGTGCCTGGAGTGTCGGGGGGACCACAGATACGCAGTATTTT.